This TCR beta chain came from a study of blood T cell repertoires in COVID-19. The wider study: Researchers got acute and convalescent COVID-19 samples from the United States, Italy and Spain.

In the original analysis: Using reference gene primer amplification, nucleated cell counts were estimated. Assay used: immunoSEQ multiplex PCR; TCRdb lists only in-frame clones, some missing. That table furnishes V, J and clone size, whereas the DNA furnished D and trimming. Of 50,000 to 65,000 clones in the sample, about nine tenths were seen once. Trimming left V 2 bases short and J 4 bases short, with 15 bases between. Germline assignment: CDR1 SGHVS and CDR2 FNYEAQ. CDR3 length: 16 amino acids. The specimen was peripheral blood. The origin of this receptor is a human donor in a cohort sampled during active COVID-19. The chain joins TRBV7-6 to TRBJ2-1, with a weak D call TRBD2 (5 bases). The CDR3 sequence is CASSLTVSGEYNEQFF. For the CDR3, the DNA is TGTGCCAGCAGCTTAACGGTCTCCGGGGAATACAATGAGCAGTTCTTC.